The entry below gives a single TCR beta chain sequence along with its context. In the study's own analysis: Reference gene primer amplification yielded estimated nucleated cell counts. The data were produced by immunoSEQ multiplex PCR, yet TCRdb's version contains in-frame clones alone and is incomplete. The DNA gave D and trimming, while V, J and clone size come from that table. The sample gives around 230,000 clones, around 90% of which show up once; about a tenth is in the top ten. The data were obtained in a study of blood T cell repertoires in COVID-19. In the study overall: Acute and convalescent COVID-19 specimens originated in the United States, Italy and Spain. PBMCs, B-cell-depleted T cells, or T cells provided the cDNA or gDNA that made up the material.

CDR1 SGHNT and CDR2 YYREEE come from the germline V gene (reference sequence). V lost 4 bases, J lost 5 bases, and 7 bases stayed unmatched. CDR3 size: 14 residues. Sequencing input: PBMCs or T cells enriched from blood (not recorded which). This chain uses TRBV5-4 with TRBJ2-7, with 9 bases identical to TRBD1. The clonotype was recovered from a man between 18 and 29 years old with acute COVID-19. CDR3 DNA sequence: TGTGCCAGCAGCGCGTCAGGGACAGGGAACGAGCAGTACTTC. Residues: CASSASGTGNEQYF.